These 8 T cell receptor beta chains originate from one sample sequenced in a study of blood T cell repertoires in COVID-19. Repertoires were generated with immunoSEQ multiplex PCR, while TCRdb's copy carries only in-frame clones and drops some. The sample records approximately 72,000 clones, roughly 80% being singletons. What was sequenced was peripheral blood. These receptors originate from a man aged 50 to 59 with active COVID-19.

J is TRBJ2-6 and V is TRBV19; D is unclear. This CDR3 comprises 15 residues. V gave up 6 bases and J gave up 5 bases, with 14 bases separating them. From germline, CDR1 is LNHDA and CDR2 SQIVND (reference sequence). CDR3 sequence reads: CASRETGLRANVLTF. The DNA of the CDR3 is TGTGCCAGTAGGGAAACTGGGCTTCGGGCCAACGTCCTGACTTTC. Full variable domain (remainder filled in from reference TRBV19 and TRBJ2-6): DGGITQSPKYLFRKEGQNVTLSCEQNLNHDAMYWYRQDPGQGLRLIYYSQIVNDFQKGDIAEGYSVSREKKESFPLTVTSAQKNPTAFYLCASRETGLRANVLTFGAGSRLTVL.

V and J are TRBV4-3 and TRBJ1-1, with TRBD1 matching over 9 bases. Germline V lookup: CDR1 LGHNA, CDR2 YSLEER. There are 18 residues in the CDR3. The V segment lost 3 bases and the J segment 1 base; nucleotides outside the gene matches: 12. The CDR3 spells CASSQGPVQGASNTEAFF. As DNA, the CDR3 is TGCGCCAGCAGCCAGGGACCGGTACAGGGGGCTTCGAACACTGAAGCTTTCTTT.

The rearrangement links TRBV19 to TRBJ2-2; a weak D match, TRBD2 (6 bases). Per germline, CDR1 LNHDA and CDR2 SQIVND (reference sequence). Between the trimmed V and J ends, which lost 3 bases and 0 bases, there was a span of 20 bases. This CDR3 region has 19 residues. This CDR3 reads CASSMNARRGPANTGELFF. The DNA of the CDR3 is TGTGCCAGTAGTATGAACGCTAGGAGGGGACCCGCGAACACCGGGGAGCTGTTTTTT. Full variable domain (outside the CDR3, taken from reference TRBV19 and TRBJ2-2): DGGITQSPKYLFRKEGQNVTLSCEQNLNHDAMYWYRQDPGQGLRLIYYSQIVNDFQKGDIAEGYSVSREKKESFPLTVTSAQKNPTAFYLCASSMNARRGPANTGELFFGEGSRLTVL.

The V and J genes are TRBV19 and TRBJ2-1; D is perhaps TRBD1 (6 bases). CDR3 length equals 14 residues. V lost 3 bases and J 4 bases, leaving 10 bases between the germline ends. Germline values: CDR1 LNHDA, CDR2 SQIVND (reference sequence). This CDR3 is CASSIQGRYNEQFF. The CDR3, as DNA: TGTGCCAGTAGTATCCAGGGGCGTTACAATGAGCAGTTCTTC.

There are a few counts of this clone. Other DNA variants within this sample encode the same CDR3. V usage is TRBV19 and J usage is TRBJ2-7, with a possible D match to TRBD1 (6 bases). Per the germline V gene, CDR1 is LNHDA and CDR2 is SQIVND (reference sequence). V was cut by 4 bases and J by 2 bases, with 15 bases left in between. The CDR3 contains 15 residues. CDR3 nucleotide sequence: TGTGCCAGTAGTAAGGCACGGGACACCACCTACGAGCAGTACTTC. It is translated as CASSKARDTTYEQYF. The full variable domain, completed using reference TRBV19 and TRBJ2-7, is DGGITQSPKYLFRKEGQNVTLSCEQNLNHDAMYWYRQDPGQGLRLIYYSQIVNDFQKGDIAEGYSVSREKKESFPLTVTSAQKNPTAFYLCASSKARDTTYEQYFGPGTRLTVT.

This chain joins TRBV7-2 and TRBJ2-1, with D hard to call. Germline V lookup: CDR1 SGHTA, CDR2 FQGNSA. The length of the CDR3 is 15 residues. V was cut by 1 base and J by 0 bases, with 7 bases left in between. Written as DNA, the CDR3 is TGTGCCAGCAGCTTAGGGGCGAGCTCCTACAATGAGCAGTTCTTC. It is translated as CASSLGASSYNEQFF.

V and J are TRBV5-1 and TRBJ2-7, with D perhaps TRBD1 (5 bases). Trimming left V 1 base short and J 5 bases short, with 13 bases between. CDR1 is SGHRS, CDR2 YFSETQ, per germline. This CDR3 contains 14 residues. Here the CDR3 DNA reads TGCGCCAGCAGCTTGACAGGCCCTGGGCACGAGCAGTACTTC. This sequence encodes CASSLTGPGHEQYF.

The chain joins TRBV27 to TRBJ1-2; unclear D gene. The CDR3 length is 14 residues. The ends were cut back, 3 bases at V and 8 bases at J, with 16 bases in the middle. Germline V gene data show CDR1 as MNHEY and CDR2 as SMNVEV (reference sequence). Written as DNA, the CDR3 is TGTGCCAGCAGTTTGGACGGGAGCACGGGGGGCTACACCTTC. This codes for CASSLDGSTGGYTF.